The present TCR beta chain was sequenced within a study of shared T cell receptors in the human thymus. The data were produced by immunoSEQ multiplex PCR, yet TCRdb's version contains in-frame clones alone and is incomplete. The table shows 640,000 or so clones, with 80% to 90% occurring only once. Germline lookup yields CDR1 MDHEN and CDR2 SYDVKM. This CDR3 spans 14 amino acids. V lost 7 bases, J lost 2 bases, and 8 bases stayed unmatched. This sample also appeared in a second study, on human thymus T cells. From that paper: V and J genes seemed to be used with bias in thymic and blood repertoires.

The sequenced material came from thymocytes. The chain joins TRBV28 to TRBJ2-7; TRBD1 matches at 7 bases. This receptor was identified in a boy under two years old with a congenital heart defect. DNA for the CDR3: TGTGCCAGCACCCCCACCGACAGGGCCTACGAGCAGTACTTC. Its protein is CASTPTDRAYEQYF.